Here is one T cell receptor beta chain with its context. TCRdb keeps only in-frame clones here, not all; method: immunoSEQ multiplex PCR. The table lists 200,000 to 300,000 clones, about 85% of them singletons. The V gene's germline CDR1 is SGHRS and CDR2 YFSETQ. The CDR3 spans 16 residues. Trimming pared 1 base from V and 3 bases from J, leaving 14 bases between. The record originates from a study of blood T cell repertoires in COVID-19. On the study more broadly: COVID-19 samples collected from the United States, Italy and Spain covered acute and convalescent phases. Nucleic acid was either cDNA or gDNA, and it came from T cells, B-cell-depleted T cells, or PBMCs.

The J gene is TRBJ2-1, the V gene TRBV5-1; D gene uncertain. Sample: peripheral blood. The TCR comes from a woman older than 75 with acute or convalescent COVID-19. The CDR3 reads CASSLSRLQDYNEQFF. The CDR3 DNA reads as TGCGCCAGCAGCTTGAGTAGACTGCAAGACTACAATGAGCAGTTCTTC. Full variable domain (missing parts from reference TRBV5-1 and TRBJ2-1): KAGVTQTPRYLIKTRGQQVTLSCSPISGHRSVSWYQQTPGQGLQFLFEYFSETQRNKGNFPGRFSGRQFSNSRSEMNVSTLELGDSALYLCASSLSRLQDYNEQFFGPGTRLTVL.